Listed below are T cell receptor beta chains from one sample, sequenced in a study of OX40 agonist ivuxolimab in advanced cancers. Clones were sequenced by immunoSEQ multiplex PCR, and TCRdb holds only the in-frame ones, with some missing. The data contain about 64,000 clones, around 80% of them singletons. Material: CD4+ or CD8+ T cells sorted from blood, obtained in a trial of the OX40 agonist ivuxolimab. Receptors were obtained from an adult with an advanced solid tumor such as melanoma, head and neck, liver or kidney cancer. Both conserved end residues are part of each CDR3. The D gene is left open where the match is weak. Not all rows give a size; the values are once, few, many and, for expanded clones, a class.

v_gene,abundance,j_gene,d_gene,CDR3aa,CDR3nt
TRBV30,.,TRBJ1-2,.,CAWSVQSGFEGYTF,TGTGCCTGGAGTGTACAATCGGGATTTGAGGGCTACACCTTC
TRBV10-1,.,TRBJ2-3,TRBD1,CASSRGLGDTQYF,TGCGCCAGCAGTAGGGGGCTGGGAGATACGCAGTATTTT
TRBV7-8,.,TRBJ2-5,.,CASSLDRQTQETQYF,TGTGCCAGCAGCTTAGATCGACAGACCCAAGAGACCCAGTACTTC
TRBV27,.,TRBJ2-7,TRBD1,CASSPRDRGNEQYF,TGTGCCAGCAGTCCCCGGGACAGGGGGAACGAGCAGTACTTC
TRBV5-4,.,TRBJ1-4,.,CASSQESDFEKLFF,TGTGCCAGCAGCCAAGAGTCAGACTTTGAAAAACTGTTTTTT
TRBV19,.,TRBJ2-3,.,CASSFSRGGKSTDTQYF,TGTGCCAGTAGTTTCTCTAGGGGGGGCAAGAGCACAGATACGCAGTATTTT
TRBV7-9,.,TRBJ2-5,.,CASSLPFGLETQYF,TGTGCCAGCAGCTTACCTTTTGGCCTAGAGACCCAGTACTTC
TRBV18,.,TRBJ1-2,.,CASSPQSQGRGYTF,TGTGCCAGCTCACCACAGTCGCAGGGACGGGGCTACACCTTC
TRBV30,.,TRBJ2-1,.,CAWSSQLNNEQFF,TGTGCCTGGAGTAGTCAACTAAACAATGAGCAGTTCTTC
TRBV6-1,.,TRBJ1-5,TRBD1,CASSEVGQGGNQPQHF,TGTGCCAGCAGTGAAGTGGGACAGGGAGGGAATCAGCCCCAGCATTTT
TRBV18,.,TRBJ1-6,.,CASSGGIGQSIINIHF,TGTGCCAGCTCCGGGGGTATCGGACAGAGCATCATTAACATCCACTTT
TRBV7-8,few,TRBJ2-3,TRBD2,CASSRLAGGQDTQYF,TGTGCCAGCAGCAGACTAGCGGGAGGGCAAGATACGCAGTATTTT
TRBV28,.,TRBJ2-1,.,CASSFKMNEQFF,TGTGCCAGCAGTTTTAAGATGAATGAGCAGTTCTTC
TRBV4-2,.,TRBJ2-5,TRBD2,CASSQSSLAGGWGETQYF,TGTGCCAGCAGCCAGTCGTCGTTAGCGGGAGGGTGGGGAGAGACCCAGTACTTC
TRBV15,.,TRBJ2-1,TRBD2,CATSRDIVSGRAGEQFF,TGTGCCACCAGCAGAGATATCGTGAGCGGGAGGGCCGGTGAGCAGTTCTTC
TRBV28,.,TRBJ2-7,.,CASVSGRNEQYF,TGTGCCAGCGTCAGTGGGAGGAACGAGCAGTACTTC
TRBV25-1,.,TRBJ2-2,.,CASSRLGNTGELFF,TGTGCCAGCAGTCGCCTGGGGAACACCGGGGAGCTGTTTTTT
TRBV5-4,.,TRBJ2-1,TRBD2,CASSSAGTSGISEQFF,TGTGCCAGCAGCTCGGCCGGGACTAGCGGGATCTCTGAGCAGTTCTTC